This TCR beta chain was sequenced during a study of radiation and T cells in renal cell carcinoma. General study findings and limits: From baseline, blood top tumor clonotypes peaked at 2 weeks post-radiation. Without pretreatment biopsies, baseline tumor clonotype presence was undetermined.

V was pared by 6 bases and J by 5 bases, with 13 bases between. Germline loops: CDR1 LNHDA, CDR2 SQIVND (reference sequence). The CDR3 loop spans 13 amino acids. Time point denoted: blood 2 weeks post-SBRT. The treatment: 15 Gy SBRT to primary tumor, nephrectomy 4 weeks later. The patient's renal cell carcinoma had clear cell pathology. Notes on this clone: As yet, its antigen is unknown.

Generated by immunoSEQ multiplex PCR, the TCRdb table keeps only in-frame clones and is missing some. The table shows about 60,000 clones, with just over 75% occurring only once. This receptor was identified in a man aged 55 to 69 with renal cell carcinoma. The J gene is TRBJ1-1, the V gene TRBV19; TRBD1 might be the D (6 bases). The source material was blood, sampled from a patient whose treatment included radiotherapy and nephrectomy. Written as DNA, the CDR3 is TGTGCCAGTAGCCCGGACAGCCGGACTGAAGCTTTCTTT. Its translation is CASSPDSRTEAFF.